This is a list of T cell receptor beta chains from one sample in a study of blood T cell repertoires in COVID-19. Method: immunoSEQ multiplex PCR; TCRdb's copy keeps in-frame clones and lacks some. The profile shows over 150,000 clones, 70% to 85% of them singletons. The specimen sequenced was peripheral blood. These receptors were taken from a human donor in a cohort sampled during active COVID-19. Both conserved end residues are part of each CDR3. The order of the fields is V gene, J gene, clone size, D gene, CDR3 DNA, CDR3 protein. The D gene is left open where the match is weak. Some rows mark clone size as missing; the rest say once, few, many or name a class of expanded clone.

>TRBV6-5|TRBJ2-7|.|.
TGTGCCAGCAGGCCCGGAGGCAGCAGCTACGAGCAGTACTTC
CASRPGGSSYEQYF
>TRBV11-2|TRBJ2-7|.|TRBD1
TGTGCCAGCAGCTTAGGACGGGACAGAGGTACCTACGAGCAGTACTTC
CASSLGRDRGTYEQYF
>TRBV18|TRBJ2-5|.|TRBD1
TGTGCCAGCTCACCGACAGGGGCCGGAGAGACCCAGTACTTC
CASSPTGAGETQYF
>TRBV4-2|TRBJ1-5|.|TRBD1
TGTGCCAGCAGCCTAGATCCCGGGACAGTCAATCAGCCCCAGCATTTT
CASSLDPGTVNQPQHF
>TRBV11-2|TRBJ2-5|once|TRBD2
TGTGCCAGCAGCTTTCTCACGGGACTAGCGGGAGAGGCAGAGACCCAGTACTTC
CASSFLTGLAGEAETQYF
>TRBV10-1|TRBJ2-2|once|.
TGCGCCAGCAGTGAGTCCTTTTGGCCGGAATCTAGTTCTGGGGAGCTGTTTTTT
CASSESFWPESSSGELFF
>TRBV3-1/TRBV3-2|TRBJ2-3|.|TRBD1
TGTGCCAGCAGCCACCAGGGACAGGGGAGGGCAGATACGCAGTATTTT
CASSHQGQGRADTQYF
>TRBV18|TRBJ2-7|.|TRBD1
TGTGCCAGCTCATCCCTGGACAGGGGACACGAGCAGTACTTC
CASSSLDRGHEQYF
>TRBV28|TRBJ2-1|.|TRBD2
TGTGCCAGCAGTTCATCAAGCGGGGGTTACAATGAGCAGTTCTTC
CASSSSSGGYNEQFF
>TRBV5-1|TRBJ2-2|once|.
TGCGCCAGCAGCTTGGGAGGGACCGGGGAGCTGTTTTTT
CASSLGGTGELFF
>TRBV4-1|TRBJ1-6|.|.
TGCGCCAGCAGCCAAACGGTCCCCCGGGCCCTCCACTTT
CASSQTVPRALHF
>TRBV16|TRBJ1-5|.|TRBD1
TGTGCCAGCAGCCTTGACAGGGGAAGCAATCAGCCCCAGCATTTT
CASSLDRGSNQPQHF
>TRBV11-3|TRBJ2-7|.|.
TGTGCCAGCAGCTATGAAGAGGGCTACGAGCAGTACTTC
CASSYEEGYEQYF
>TRBV10-2|TRBJ1-3|.|.
TGCGCCAGCAGTACAGGGCACCCTGGAAACACCATATATTTT
CASSTGHPGNTIYF
>TRBV5-1|TRBJ2-1|.|.
TGCGCCAGCAGCTTGGTTCCGGGAGTTGACTACAATGAGCAGTTCTTC
CASSLVPGVDYNEQFF
>TRBV18|TRBJ2-7|.|TRBD1
TGTGCCAGCTCACCGGGGACAGGATACGAGCAGTACTTC
CASSPGTGYEQYF
>TRBV11-2|TRBJ2-5|.|.
TGTGCCAGCAGCTACCCCCGGGGTCAAGAGACCCAGTACTTC
CASSYPRGQETQYF
>TRBV10-3|TRBJ2-7|.|.
TGTGCCATCAGCGGGAACTCCTACGAGCAGTACTTC
CAISGNSYEQYF
>TRBV19|TRBJ2-1|few|.
TGTGCCAGTACAGGGTTTAATGAGCAGTTCTTC
CASTGFNEQFF
>TRBV4-1|TRBJ2-1|.|TRBD2
TGCGCCAGCAGCCAAGGGGAGGGATCCTACAATGAGCAGTTCTTC
CASSQGEGSYNEQFF
>TRBV3-1/TRBV3-2|TRBJ2-1|.|.
TGTGCCAGCAGCCCGCGGGACTCGATGTACAATGAGCAGTTCTTC
CASSPRDSMYNEQFF
>TRBV6-5|TRBJ2-2|.|.
TGTGCCAGCAGTTATGGGACAACCACCGGGGAGCTGTTTTTT
CASSYGTTTGELFF
>TRBV6-5|TRBJ1-1|.|TRBD1
TGTGCCAGCAGCCGGACAGGGCGGGACACTGAAGCTTTCTTT
CASSRTGRDTEAFF